These 22 T cell receptor beta chains were all obtained from the same sample, sequenced in a study of CD8+CD57+ T cells in acquired aplastic anemia (dated by TCRdb to between 2017 and 2018). TCRdb lists the instrument as Illumina HiSeq 2000. Genomic DNA was used as template for profiling of TCR beta VDJ combinations and CDR3 sequences. TCRdb trimmed public reads at Q25 via fastp, called clones via MiXCR and kept in-frame beta chains. Every entry covers one CDR3 protein and lists the most common genes and DNA from its rows. In this sample the table shows 150,000 to 200,000 distinct CDR3 sequences, around 60% of which occur a single time. The top ten clonotypes cover over 40% of the sample. The sequenced sample consisted of sorted CD4+, CD8+, or CD8+CD57+ T cells (not recorded which) from PBMCs. The receptors stem from a human donor in good health.

There are many counts of this clonotype. The chain recombines TRBV9 with TRBJ2-1, with 9 bases fitting TRBD2. The CDR3 covers 16 residues. Germline assignment: CDR1 SGDLS and CDR2 YYNGEE. V trimming: 0 bases; J trimming: 4 bases; junction bases outside the gene matches: 5. The CDR3, as DNA: TGTGCCAGCAGCGTAGTCCCCGCGGGAGGGTACAATGAGCAGTTCTTC. This encodes CASSVVPAGGYNEQFF.

The chain has TRBV9 and TRBJ2-3; no firm D call. The CDR3 is made up of 14 amino acids. Germline assignment: CDR1 SGDLS and CDR2 YYNGEE. Trimming took off 0 bases at V and 3 bases at J, with 8 bases between the two ends. Here the CDR3 DNA reads TGTGCCAGCAGCGTAGCGAAGAATACAGATACGCAGTATTTT. Protein: CASSVAKNTDTQYF. The full variable domain, completed using reference TRBV9 and TRBJ2-3, is DSGVTQTPKHLITATGQRVTLRCSPRSGDLSVYWYQQSLDQGLQFLIQYYNGEERAKGNILERFSAQQFPDLHSELNLSSLELGDSALYFCASSVAKNTDTQYFGPGTRLTVL.

The rearrangement uses TRBV29-1 and TRBJ2-7; D ambiguous. Per the germline V gene, CDR1 is SQVTM and CDR2 is ANQGSEA. There are 15 residues in the CDR3. V gave up 5 bases and J gave up 5 bases, with 22 bases separating them. CDR3 region: CSVYGSAGLKDEQYF. The CDR3 nucleotides read TGCAGCGTTTACGGGTCGGCAGGCCTTAAAGACGAGCAGTACTTC.

This chain uses TRBV25-1 with TRBJ1-5; the D is unclear. In germline, CDR1 is MGHDK, CDR2 SYGVNS. V lost 2 bases and J 2 bases, leaving 19 bases between the germline ends. The CDR3 extends over 18 amino acids. Here the CDR3 reads CASSEGGPLSWGNQPQHF. The CDR3 bases are TGTGCCAGCAGTGAAGGCGGCCCGCTTTCGTGGGGCAATCAGCCCCAGCATTTT.

The rearrangement links TRBV10-2 to TRBJ2-7, with D tentatively TRBD1 (6 bases). V was trimmed by 6 bases and J by 7 bases, leaving 22 bases between them. Germline assignment: CDR1 WSHSY and CDR2 SAAADI. The CDR3 is 15 residues long. The CDR3 reads CASSPRDKGIWEQYF. The CDR3 region has the DNA TGCGCCAGCAGCCCAAGGGACAAGGGCATTTGGGAGCAGTACTTC.

The chain employs TRBV11-2 and TRBJ2-5, with D maybe TRBD2 (5 bases). The CDR3 is made up of 14 amino acids. The V end lost 4 bases, the J end lost 4 bases, and 13 bases lay between the germline ends. Germline CDR1 SGHAT, CDR2 FQNNGV. The chain's CDR3 is CASSSPSGGETQYF. CDR3 bases: TGTGCCAGCAGCTCACCCAGCGGAGGAGAGACCCAGTACTTC.

The chain is built from TRBV20-1 and TRBJ2-5; 9 bases agree with TRBD2. The CDR3 contains 15 residues. Losses at the gene ends were 3 bases for V and 7 bases for J; bases not matched to a gene: 12. Germline V gene lookup returns CDR1 DFQATT and CDR2 SNEGSKA (reference sequence). CDR3 coding DNA: TGCAGTGCTAGTCCAGTGGCGGGAGGGCCTCGGACCCAGTACTTC. It is translated as CSASPVAGGPRTQYF.

This clonotype was observed a handful of times. The V gene is TRBV20-1, the J gene TRBJ1-5; no clear D. The CDR3 consists of 15 residues. With 5 bases removed from V and 0 bases from J, the gap between germline ends came to 14 bases. Germline values: CDR1 DFQATT, CDR2 SNEGSKA (reference sequence). The CDR3 DNA follows: TGCAGTGCTGCCCGGTCCCAAGATAGCAATCAGCCCCAGCATTTT. It yields the protein CSAARSQDSNQPQHF.

Worth noting for this clonotype: A read error may account for a junction end that differs from germline. The gene calls are TRBV7-6 and TRBJ1-6; D call uncertain. Germline V gene lookup returns CDR1 SGHVS and CDR2 FNYEAQ. This CDR3 has 14 amino acids. The CDR3 DNA sequence: TGTACCAGCAGCATCAGCGACTATAATTCACCCCTCCACTTT. Translation gives CTSSISDYNSPLHF.

This chain uses TRBV10-3 with TRBJ2-4; 7 bases map to TRBD2. The CDR3 contains 12 residues. Germline lookup yields CDR1 ENHRY and CDR2 SYGVKD. Unmatched junction bases numbered 6, after V lost 8 bases and J lost 8 bases. Here the CDR3 reads CAIGEGWDIQYF. The CDR3 region has the DNA TGTGCCATCGGGGAGGGATGGGACATTCAGTACTTC.

This clonotype showed up many times. The chain carries TRBV11-2 and TRBJ2-1; D is uncertain. Germline V gene data show CDR1 as SGHAT and CDR2 as FQNNGV. The CDR3 length is 16 residues. Trimming left V 2 bases short and J 1 base short, with 12 bases between. The CDR3 loop reads CASSLQVGLSYNEQFF. The CDR3 DNA reads as TGTGCCAGCAGCTTACAGGTTGGTCTTTCCTACAATGAGCAGTTCTTC.

The chain has TRBV2 and TRBJ1-2, with 7 bases fitting TRBD1. Germline-derived CDR1 and CDR2 are SNHLY and FYNNEI. The length of the CDR3 is 15 residues. V lost 4 bases and J lost 1; bases outside the gene matches: 6. In DNA form, the CDR3 reads TGTGCCAGCAGTGCGGGACAGCAACTTAACTATGGCTACACCTTC. Translating gives CASSAGQQLNYGYTF.

The chain recombines TRBV11-3 with TRBJ2-2; a possible D gene is TRBD1 (6 bases). CDR1 SGHNT and CDR2 YENEEA come from the germline V gene. Trimming took off 1 base at V and 6 bases at J, with 12 bases between the two ends. The CDR3 totals 15 residues. The CDR3 DNA reads TGTGCCAGCAGCTTAGGCACAGGGAAGGCCGGGGAGCTGTTTTTT. Translating it yields CASSLGTGKAGELFF.

The J gene is TRBJ1-1, the V gene TRBV19; unclear D gene. V was shortened by 3 bases and J by 8 bases, with 10 bases between the two germline ends. Germline loops: CDR1 LNHDA, CDR2 SQIVND (reference sequence). The CDR3 is made up of 12 amino acids. The CDR3 protein is CASSIVSTEAFF. CDR3 bases: TGTGCCAGTAGTATTGTTAGCACAGAAGCTTTCTTT.

Comments on this clonotype: A clone one base away is much larger, so this may be a read error. This chain joins TRBV4-2 and TRBJ2-6; 9 nucleotides match TRBD1. Germline CDR1 is LGHNA and CDR2 is YNFKEQ. The CDR3 has 17 residues. The DNA for the CDR3 is TGTGCCAGCAGCCAAGCGGGACAGGGTTTTGGGGCCAACGTCCTGGCTTTC. This sequence encodes CASSQAGQGFGANVLAF.

This clonotype was observed a few times. CDR3: CATSRLGQTYEQYF. The CDR3 DNA reads TGTGCCACCAGCCGACTGGGACAGACCTACGAGCAGTACTTC. The rearrangement joins TRBV15 to TRBJ2-7; 7 bases are shared with TRBD1. The CDR3 length is 14 residues. Trimming at V came to 5 bases and at J to 2 bases, leaving 6 bases not matched to a gene. CDR1 is LNHNV and CDR2 is YYDKDF in the germline V gene (reference sequence).

This clonotype came up once. The gene calls are TRBV20-1 and TRBJ2-7, with D possibly matching TRBD1 (5 bases). The CDR3 runs to 13 residues. CDR1 is DFQATT and CDR2 is SNEGSKA in the germline V gene (reference sequence). The V end was cut by 3 bases, the J end by 3 bases, with 12 bases between. The CDR3 is CSARIDRYYEQYF. CDR3 DNA: TGCAGTGCTAGGATTGACAGATACTACGAGCAGTACTTC.

The chain recombines TRBV7-3 with TRBJ1-6; 10 nucleotides agree with TRBD1. CDR1 is SGHTA, CDR2 FQGTGA, per germline. This CDR3 is 15 amino acids long. The V segment lost 8 bases and the J segment 10 bases; nucleotides outside the gene matches: 11. The CDR3 region has the DNA TGTGCCAGCCGACGGACAGGGGGATCAAACTCACCCCTCCACTTT. Translation: CASRRTGGSNSPLHF. The full variable domain, its missing parts supplied by reference TRBV7-3 and TRBJ1-6, is GAGVSQTPSNKVTEKGKYVELRCDPISGHTALYWYRQSLGQGPEFLIYFQGTGAADDSGLPNDRFFAVRPEGSVSTLKIQRTERGDSAVYLCASRRTGGSNSPLHFGNGTRLTVT.

This clonotype was found many times. V and J are TRBV5-6 and TRBJ2-3, with D possibly matching TRBD2 (5 bases). The CDR3 is 15 amino acids. CDR1 is SGHDT and CDR2 is YYEEEE in the germline V gene. V was cut by 1 base and J by 2 bases, with 11 bases left in between. The CDR3 region is CASSLFRDNTDTQYF. CDR3 DNA sequence: TGTGCCAGCAGCTTGTTCCGGGATAACACAGATACGCAGTATTTT. Filled out from reference TRBV5-6 and TRBJ2-3, the complete variable domain reads DAGVTQSPTHLIKTRGQQVTLRCSPKSGHDTVSWYQQALGQGPQFIFQYYEEEERQRGNFPDRFSGHQFPNYSSELNVNALLLGDSALYLCASSLFRDNTDTQYFGPGTRLTVL.

The CDR3 is CSARGDSPYEQYV. The CDR3 DNA follows: TGCAGTGCTAGAGGGGATTCACCCTACGAGCAGTACGTC. This chain connects TRBV20-1 to TRBJ2-7, with no clear D. The germline V gene has CDR1 DFQATT and CDR2 SNEGSKA (reference sequence). CDR3 size: 13 residues. V was shortened by 1 base and J by 2 bases, with 9 bases between the two germline ends.

CDR3 sequence: CASTYWTVDGYTF. DNA for the CDR3: TGTGCCAGCACCTACTGGACGGTCGATGGCTACACCTTC. This chain links TRBV2 with TRBJ1-2, with D unresolved. The CDR3 loop spans 13 amino acids. Trimming shortened V by 7 bases and J by 6 bases, and 15 bases separated the two germline ends. The germline V gene has CDR1 SNHLY and CDR2 FYNNEI. Variable domain in full (rest from reference TRBV2 and TRBJ1-2): EPEVTQTPSHQVTQMGQEVILRCVPISNHLYFYWYRQILGQKVEFLVSFYNNEISEKSEIFDDQFSVERPDGSNFTLKIRSTKLEDSAMYFCASTYWTVDGYTFGSGTRLTVV.

Worth noting for this clonotype: Germline is not matched at one junction end, which may reflect a read error. The V gene is TRBV5-1, the J gene TRBJ2-1, with D tentatively TRBD1 (5 bases). The CDR3 spans 15 residues. The germline gives CDR1 SGHRS, CDR2 YFSETQ. CDR3 residues: CASSFRQTSYNEQFF. The DNA of the CDR3 is TGTGCCAGCAGCTTCCGACAGACCTCCTACAATGAGCAGTTCTTC.